The following is a T cell receptor (beta chain) sequence with its context. Its target is unknown. The CDR3 has 16 residues. With 2 bases clipped from V and 5 bases from J, the junction kept 9 bases outside the gene matches. Germline V CDR1 and CDR2: MNHNY, SVGAGI (reference sequence). This specimen belongs to a study of cytomegalovirus exposure and HLA in healthy donors. Looking at the study overall: In a later analysis, the approximately 120 validation repertoires were reported to have used the same platform as the 600 to 700 first-cohort repertoires. Study-level findings and limits: Through in vitro validation, a few CMV-associated chains were shown to be specific for CMV antigens. The authors listed over 150 TCR beta chains as cytomegalovirus-associated.

A roughly 120-subject validation cohort, separate from the approximately 670-subject first cohort, supplied the donors. Method: immunoSEQ multiplex PCR; TCRdb's copy keeps in-frame clones and lacks some. This sample has about 150,000 clones, with about 88% found just once. V and J are TRBV6-6 and TRBJ2-1; 7 positions match TRBD1. The material sequenced was PBMCs. This receptor was identified in a man younger than 35 in good health and CMV-seropositive. The CDR3 region has the DNA TGTGCCAGCAGTTACGGTGCCAGACAGGGCGACAATGAGCAGTTCTTC. It specifies CASSYGARQGDNEQFF.